The 27 T cell receptor beta chains in this list originate from one sample, sequenced in a study of cytomegalovirus exposure and HLA in healthy donors. Amplification used 60 Vbeta primers and 13 Jbeta primers. This table comes from immunoSEQ multiplex PCR, and its TCRdb copy is limited to in-frame clones, with some not included. The sample yields around 190,000 clones, approximately 80% seen once. Material: PBMCs. The receptors shown here come from a woman between 45 and 60 years old in good health and CMV-seronegative.

In this sample, this clone turned up a few times. J is TRBJ2-7 and V is TRBV15, with D perhaps TRBD1 (5 bases). The CDR3 is 14 residues long. The germline V gene encodes CDR1 LNHNV and CDR2 YYDKDF (reference sequence). Trimming pared 4 bases from V and 2 bases from J, leaving 12 bases between. The CDR3, as DNA: TGTGCCACCAGCATCGGACACCGGGCCTACGAGCAGTACTTC. Translated, it gives CATSIGHRAYEQYF.

This chain links TRBV27 with TRBJ1-3, with D perhaps TRBD1 (6 bases). Germline CDR1 is MNHEY and CDR2 is SMNVEV (reference sequence). V was trimmed by 8 bases and J by 0 bases, leaving 20 bases between them. The CDR3 is 17 amino acids. The CDR3 protein is CASGTFWGLSSGNTIYF. In DNA, the CDR3 is TGTGCCAGCGGGACCTTTTGGGGGCTTAGCTCTGGAAACACCATATATTTT.

This clone was observed a few times. One junction end disagrees with the germline gene, perhaps due to a read error. This chain connects TRBV5-4 to TRBJ2-1, with D perhaps TRBD2 (5 bases). CDR1 and CDR2 (germline): SGHNT, YYREEE (reference sequence). The CDR3 loop spans 13 amino acids. The CDR3 spells CAIPRRSTTFLIF. CDR3 DNA sequence: TGTGCCATCCCCCGGAGGTCTACCACGTTTTTAATCTTC.

Of note for this clone: One junction end disagrees with the germline gene, perhaps due to a read error. V is TRBV6-1 and J is TRBJ2-7; weak D call: TRBD2 (6 bases). From germline, CDR1 is MNHNS and CDR2 SASEGT. CDR3 length equals 15 residues. CDR3 loop: CASSEAGRADYEQYF. The CDR3, as DNA: TGTGCCAGCAGTGAAGCGGGGCGAGCGGACTACGAGCAGTATTTC.

This chain connects TRBV5-6 to TRBJ1-3; tentative D call: TRBD1 (5 bases). The CDR3 is made up of 15 amino acids. With 5 bases removed from V and 0 bases from J, the gap between germline ends came to 12 bases. CDR1 and CDR2 (germline): SGHDT, YYEEEE. The CDR3 sequence: CASSFGQSSGNTIYF. CDR3 bases: TGTGCCAGCAGTTTCGGACAAAGCTCTGGAAACACCATATATTTT.

V and J are TRBV19 and TRBJ2-7, with D perhaps matching TRBD2 (5 bases). The CDR3 is 12 residues long. The V end was cut by 4 bases, the J end by 2 bases, with 6 bases between. The germline V gene has CDR1 LNHDA and CDR2 SQIVND (reference sequence). The CDR3 loop reads CASSTGTYEQYF. The CDR3 bases are TGTGCCAGTAGTACCGGGACCTACGAGCAGTACTTC. Complete variable domain (other parts from reference TRBV19 and TRBJ2-7): DGGITQSPKYLFRKEGQNVTLSCEQNLNHDAMYWYRQDPGQGLRLIYYSQIVNDFQKGDIAEGYSVSREKKESFPLTVTSAQKNPTAFYLCASSTGTYEQYFGPGTRLTVT.

The chain employs TRBV7-2 and TRBJ2-7, with a tentative D call TRBD2 (5 bases). Germline V gives CDR1 SGHTA, CDR2 FQGNSA. The CDR3 length is 13 residues. Trimming removed 1 base at V and 12 bases at J, with 16 bases between. CDR3 protein: CASSLGVQRHRYF. Written as DNA, the CDR3 is TGTGCCAGCAGCTTAGGGGTTCAGCGGCACAGGTACTTC.

This clone was found once. The V gene is TRBV15, the J gene TRBJ2-3; 12 nucleotides match TRBD1. The V segment lost 1 base and the J segment 6 bases; nucleotides outside the gene matches: 5. The germline V gene encodes CDR1 LNHNV and CDR2 YYDKDF (reference sequence). CDR3 length: 16 residues. CDR3 region: CATSRAGTGGLDTQYF. In DNA, the CDR3 is TGTGCCACCAGCAGAGCCGGGACAGGGGGCTTGGATACGCAGTATTTT.

The chain has TRBV7-9 and TRBJ2-4; possible D gene TRBD1, 6 bases. The germline V and J ends were trimmed by 4 bases and 9 bases, with 19 bases remaining between them. The CDR3 consists of 15 residues. Germline values: CDR1 SEHNR, CDR2 FQNEAQ (reference sequence). The CDR3: CASSSGQIGVFIQYF. DNA of the CDR3: TGTGCCAGCAGCTCTGGACAGATAGGAGTTTTCATTCAGTACTTC. Drawing the rest from reference TRBV7-9 and TRBJ2-4, the complete variable domain is DTGVSQNPRHKITKRGQNVTFRCDPISEHNRLYWYRQTLGQGPEFLTYFQNEAQLEKSRLLSDRFSAERPKGSFSTLEIQRTEQGDSAMYLCASSSGQIGVFIQYFGAGTRLSVL.

This clone was counted between two and nine times. This sequence joins TRBV19 and TRBJ2-7; the match to TRBD2 covers 9 bases. CDR3 size: 15 residues. Germline assignment: CDR1 LNHDA and CDR2 SQIVND (reference sequence). J was trimmed by 3 bases and V by 1 base; bases with no gene match: 4. In nucleotides, the CDR3 is TGTGCCAGTAGTATAGGGCTAGCGGGGAACTACGAGCAGTACTTC. Its translation is CASSIGLAGNYEQYF.

The V call is TRBV28, the J call TRBJ1-5; 8 positions agree with TRBD1. The germline CDR1 and CDR2 sequences are MDHEN and SYDVKM. Germline trimming cut 4 bases from V and 5 bases from J; bases unmatched to any gene: 13. CDR3 size: 17 residues. Written as DNA, the CDR3 is TGTGCCAGCAGTTACGGTAGGTGGACAGGGCCCCATCAGCCCCAGCATTTT. Translation gives CASSYGRWTGPHQPQHF.

This rearrangement joins TRBV11-2 to TRBJ2-7; TRBD1 might be the D (6 bases). This CDR3 has 13 residues. Trimming shortened V by 4 bases and J by 3 bases, and 10 bases separated the two germline ends. CDR1 is SGHAT, CDR2 FQNNGV, per germline. The CDR3 is CASSYGTHYEQYF. In DNA form, the CDR3 reads TGTGCCAGCAGCTACGGGACACACTACGAGCAGTACTTC.

The CDR3 reads CASSRAGGNTGELFF. The CDR3 DNA reads as TGCGCCAGCAGCCGAGCGGGGGGTAACACCGGGGAGCTGTTTTTT. The V gene is TRBV5-1, the J gene TRBJ2-2, with 9 bases fitting TRBD2. V dropped 4 bases and J dropped 2; count of bases not matched to a gene: 3. The CDR3 loop spans 15 amino acids. Germline V gene data show CDR1 as SGHRS and CDR2 as YFSETQ.

The CDR3 coding sequence is TGTGCCAGCAGTTTGGGACTAGCGGGAAGCTCCTACAATGAGCAGTTCTTC. Its translation is CASSLGLAGSSYNEQFF. The chain combines TRBV28 with TRBJ2-1, with TRBD2 identical over 13 bases. Germline trimming cut 3 bases from V and 0 bases from J; bases unmatched to any gene: 2. The germline gives CDR1 MDHEN, CDR2 SYDVKM. CDR3 size: 17 residues.

This sequence joins TRBV5-6 and TRBJ1-5; possibly TRBD1 for D (6 bases). The CDR3 is 13 amino acids. CDR1 and CDR2 (germline): SGHDT, YYEEEE. Trimming pared 9 bases from V and 6 bases from J, leaving 16 bases between. CDR3 protein: CATNGGAGQPQHF. CDR3 DNA sequence: TGTGCCACTAATGGGGGGGCAGGTCAGCCCCAGCATTTT.

The chain recombines TRBV19 with TRBJ1-5, with a possible D match to TRBD1 (6 bases). Germline V CDR1 and CDR2: LNHDA, SQIVND (reference sequence). This CDR3 has 16 amino acids. V dropped 5 bases and J dropped 1 base, with 15 bases sitting between them. The CDR3 spells CASSLRTDPSNQPQHF. The CDR3 region has the DNA TGTGCCAGTAGTCTCCGGACAGATCCAAGCAATCAGCCCCAGCATTTT.

This clone came up a few times. V gene TRBV10-3 combines with J gene TRBJ2-1, with TRBD1 matching 9 bases. The CDR3 length is 16 residues. The V and J ends lost 0 bases and 9 bases, in that order; junction bases with no gene match: 9. Germline V gene lookup returns CDR1 ENHRY and CDR2 SYGVKD. The CDR3: CAISESGTGPSGEQFF. The CDR3 DNA sequence: TGTGCCATCAGTGAGTCGGGGACAGGGCCTAGCGGTGAGCAGTTCTTC.

The sample holds a few counts of this clone. J is TRBJ2-5 and V is TRBV7-9; 9 bases fit TRBD1. There are 15 residues in the CDR3. CDR1 is SEHNR, CDR2 FQNEAQ, per germline (reference sequence). J gave up 6 bases and V 4 bases, and 9 bases lay outside the gene matches. The CDR3 DNA reads as TGTGCCAGCAGCTCACCGGGACAGGGCGGAAAGACCCAGTACTTC. This translates into CASSSPGQGGKTQYF.

The rearrangement links TRBV5-1 to TRBJ2-5; no firm D call. Trimming left V 0 bases short and J 4 bases short, with 10 bases between. Germline CDR1 SGHRS, CDR2 YFSETQ. The CDR3 is 14 residues long. The CDR3 bases are TGCGCCAGCAGCTTGGGGTTGGAGCGAGAGACCCAGTACTTC. It yields the protein CASSLGLERETQYF.

In its sample, this clone was seen a few times. Germline and junction disagree at one end, which may indicate a read error. The gene calls are TRBV6-1 and TRBJ1-5; D is undetermined. CDR1 and CDR2 (germline): MNHNS, SASEGT. This CDR3 contains 19 residues. The CDR3 here is CASSEEGLMAGYSNQPQHF. The CDR3 DNA reads TGTGCCAGCAGCGAAGAAGGACTAATGGCGGGTTATAGCAATCAGCCCCAGCATTTT.

The chain combines TRBV4-3 with TRBJ2-6; 7 positions agree with TRBD2. J was trimmed by 4 bases and V by 0 bases; bases with no gene match: 6. Germline V CDR1 and CDR2: LGHNA, YSLEER. This CDR3 has 17 residues. Written as DNA, the CDR3 is TGCGCCAGCAGCCAAGATTTGGCGGGAGACGGGGCCAACGTCCTGACTTTC. The encoded protein is CASSQDLAGDGANVLTF.

This chain uses TRBV29-1 with TRBJ1-5, with D perhaps matching TRBD1 (5 bases). V shed 3 bases and J shed 6 bases, with 12 bases lying between them. The V gene's germline CDR1 is SQVTM and CDR2 ANQGSEA. There are 13 residues in the CDR3. The CDR3 spells CSVDFGAGQPQHF. The CDR3 DNA is TGCAGCGTTGATTTTGGGGCCGGTCAGCCCCAGCATTTT.

In regard to this clone: One end of the junction varies from germline; a read error may be responsible. The J gene is TRBJ1-1, the V gene TRBV15, with a tentative D call TRBD1 (5 bases). The CDR3 has 16 residues. Germline assignment: CDR1 LNHNV and CDR2 YYDKDF (reference sequence). CDR3 in amino acids: CATSGEDQQVNTEAFF. The DNA for the CDR3 is TGTGCCACCAGCGGAGAGGATCAACAGGTTAACACTGAAGCTTTCTTT.

This rearrangement joins TRBV4-1 to TRBJ1-4, with D uncertain. The V end was cut by 1 base, the J end by 0 bases, with 6 bases between. This CDR3 is built from 15 residues. Looked up from germline, CDR1 is MGHRA and CDR2 is YSYEKL. For the CDR3, the DNA is TGCGCCAGCAGCCAAGGTAGAGCAACTAATGAAAAACTGTTTTTT. It codes for CASSQGRATNEKLFF.

This clone was counted only a few times. This chain joins TRBV9 and TRBJ2-7, with 8 bases that match TRBD2. The V gene end was trimmed by 2 bases and the J gene end by 3 bases; junction bases not matched to a gene: 10. Germline V CDR1 and CDR2: SGDLS, YYNGEE. CDR3 length equals 16 residues. The CDR3, as DNA: TGTGCCAGCAGCGTGGGGGGGAGGACTAGCTACTACGAGCAGTACTTC. Protein sequence: CASSVGGRTSYYEQYF.

This chain connects TRBV2 to TRBJ2-7, with TRBD2 identical over 8 bases. Unmatched junction bases numbered 15, after V lost 4 bases and J lost 4 bases. CDR1 SNHLY and CDR2 FYNNEI come from the germline V gene. The CDR3 spans 17 residues. The CDR3 protein is CASSGPSNSGSKYEQYF. In DNA form, the CDR3 reads TGTGCCAGCAGTGGACCATCCAACAGCGGGAGTAAGTACGAGCAGTACTTC. The variable domain in full, completed from reference TRBV2 and TRBJ2-7, reads EPEVTQTPSHQVTQMGQEVILRCVPISNHLYFYWYRQILGQKVEFLVSFYNNEISEKSEIFDDQFSVERPDGSNFTLKIRSTKLEDSAMYFCASSGPSNSGSKYEQYFGPGTRLTVT.

Note on this clone: Different DNA sequences within this sample yield the same CDR3. The V call is TRBV28, the J call TRBJ2-3, with 12 bases aligning to TRBD2. With 3 bases clipped from V and 0 bases from J, the junction kept 1 base outside the gene matches. Per germline, CDR1 MDHEN and CDR2 SYDVKM. The CDR3 totals 16 residues. The CDR3 DNA is TGTGCCAGCAGTTTGGGGACTAGCGGGAGCACAGATACGCAGTATTTT. Translated, it gives CASSLGTSGSTDTQYF.